This note documents a single T cell receptor beta chain sequence. What antigen it recognizes has not been identified. Qualities for individual bases were not recorded, and no much larger clone is one base off. The data belong to a study of spatial heterogeneity in lung cancer (dated by TCRdb to between 2018 and 2020). In terms of the full investigation: The donors were 65 to 85 patients from the lung TRACERx cohort who had early-stage, untreated non-small cell lung cancer. Follow-up PBMC samples were sequenced whenever available, with the median time to follow-up being around two years after resection. More beta-chain than alpha-chain transcripts were consistently detected, likely reflecting higher beta-chain transcript abundance. In the raw uncorrected reads, each unique combination of TCR and UMI appeared more than ten times on average. In non-small cell lung cancer, the study quantitatively compared TCR alpha and beta repertoires across several tumor regions, matched nontumor lung, and blood. The study linked features of the TCR repertoire to counts of nonsynonymous mutations, which were determined by whole-exome sequencing of tumor tissue. Both alpha and beta chains were TCR-sequenced in samples taken at surgery, namely 220 tumor regions, fewer than 80 matched nontumor lung samples and approximately 51 PBMC samples. Paper-wide results and their limitations: Ubiquitous expanded tumor TCRs were found in blood more often at tumor resection than at routine follow-up. Confirming at a functional level the hypothesis that regional TCRs recognize regional mutations was considered to require additional single-cell paired TCR alpha and beta sequencing. Only 14 patients were included in comparisons of baseline and follow-up blood repertoires.

According to the study, the label for this sample's time point signals: blood at routine non-recurrence follow-up after resection. Whole RNA extracted from tumor and nontumor lung tissue, or from cryopreserved PBMC samples, was used for TCR sequencing without cell sorting. A patient was chosen for TCR sequencing only when enough RNA was available from at least two tumor regions. Receptor amplification or capture employed 5' RACE. Sequencing took place on a NextSeq 500. To allow correction of PCR and sequencing errors, the TCR library protocol tagged every TCR cDNA molecule with a unique molecular identifier. For the original study's pipeline: Decombinator tools were used for TCR identification, UMI-based error correction and CDR3 extraction. Expanded TCRs were defined as those above a frequency of 2 per 1,000, corresponding to the top 1% of the tumor frequency distribution. Rényi diversity was computed with the R vegan package after subsampling each repertoire 100 times to 5,000 TCRs. CDR3 similarity networks were constructed using string-kernel similarity of amino acid triplets, with links drawn between CDR3s whose pairwise similarity was above 0.82. TCRdb trimmed the raw reads at Q25, called clones with MiXCR and kept productive beta chains. All rows with the same CDR3 protein become a single entry with the most common DNA and genes. None of the V and J calls come from the authors' own analysis; TCRdb made them. Across this sample there are 110,000 or so distinct CDR3 sequences, with about a tenth seen only once. The top ten hold roughly 24% of the sample.

For CDR1 and CDR2, the germline V gene lists KGHDR and SFDVKD. Trimming takes 3 bases from V and 7 bases from J, and the germline ends sit 11 bases apart. Taken from cysteine to phenylalanine, the CDR3 has 14 residues. Only the CDR3 portion is preserved as DNA: 42 bases, with reading frame beginning at the first base. The chain uses TRBV24-1 and TRBJ2-2; TRBD2 could be the D gene, as 6 bases match. The starting material was PBMCs, obtained at follow-up. This TCR came from a female donor with early-stage non-small cell lung cancer. The DNA is TGTGCCACCAGTGATGGCGGGATAGTCGGGGAGCTGTTTTTT. The encoded protein is CATSDGGIVGELFF.